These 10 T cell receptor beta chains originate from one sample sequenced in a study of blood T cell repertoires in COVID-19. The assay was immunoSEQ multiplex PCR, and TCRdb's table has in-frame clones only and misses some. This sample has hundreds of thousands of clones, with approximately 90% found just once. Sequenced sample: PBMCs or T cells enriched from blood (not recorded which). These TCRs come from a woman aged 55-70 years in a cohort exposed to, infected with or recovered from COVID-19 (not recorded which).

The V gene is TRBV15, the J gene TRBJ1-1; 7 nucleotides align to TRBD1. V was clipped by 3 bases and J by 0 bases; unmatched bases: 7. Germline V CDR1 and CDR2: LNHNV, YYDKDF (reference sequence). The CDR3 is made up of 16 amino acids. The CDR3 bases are TGTGCCACCAGCAGGGGGGACAGAAATATGAACACTGAAGCTTTCTTT. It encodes CATSRGDRNMNTEAFF. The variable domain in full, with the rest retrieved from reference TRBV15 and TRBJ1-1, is DAMVIQNPRYQVTQFGKPVTLSCSQTLNHNVMYWYQQKSSQAPKLLFHYYDKDFNNEADTPDNFQSRRPNTSFCFLDIRSPGLGDTAMYLCATSRGDRNMNTEAFFGQGTRLTVV.

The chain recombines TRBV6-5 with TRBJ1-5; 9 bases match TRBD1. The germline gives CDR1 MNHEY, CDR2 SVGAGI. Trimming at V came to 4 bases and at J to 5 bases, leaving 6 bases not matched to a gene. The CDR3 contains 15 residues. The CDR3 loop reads CASSSMGTGHQPQHF. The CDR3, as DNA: TGTGCCAGCAGTTCGATGGGGACAGGGCATCAGCCCCAGCATTTT.

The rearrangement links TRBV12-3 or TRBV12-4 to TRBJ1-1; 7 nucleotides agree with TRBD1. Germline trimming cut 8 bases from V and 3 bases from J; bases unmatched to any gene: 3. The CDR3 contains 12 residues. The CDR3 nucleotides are TGTGCCAGCGCACAGGGGTACACTGAAGCTTTCTTT. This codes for CASAQGYTEAFF.

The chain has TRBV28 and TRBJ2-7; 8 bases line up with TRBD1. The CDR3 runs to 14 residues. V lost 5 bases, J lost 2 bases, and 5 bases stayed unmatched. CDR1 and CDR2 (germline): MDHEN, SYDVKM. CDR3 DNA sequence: TGTGCCAGCAGTGTGGACAGGGTAACCTACGAGCAGTACTTC. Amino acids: CASSVDRVTYEQYF.

DNA of the CDR3: TGTGCCAGTACAGCAGTTAACTATGGCTACACCTTC. This codes for CASTAVNYGYTF. The chain has TRBV28 and TRBJ1-2; D is undetermined. Germline CDR1 and CDR2: MDHEN and SYDVKM. With 9 bases removed from V and 1 base from J, the gap between germline ends came to 9 bases. The CDR3 totals 12 residues.

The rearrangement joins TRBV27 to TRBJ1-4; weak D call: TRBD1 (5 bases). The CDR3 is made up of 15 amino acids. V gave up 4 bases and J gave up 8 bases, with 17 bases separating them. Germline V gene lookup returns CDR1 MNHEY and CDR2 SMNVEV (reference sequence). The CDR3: CASSYRGGAGEKLFF. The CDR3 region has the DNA TGTGCCAGCAGTTACCGGGGAGGGGCGGGAGAAAAACTGTTTTTT.

The CDR3 here is CASSQDLGGDANEQFF. The CDR3 nucleotides are TGTGCCAGCAGCCAAGATTTGGGGGGAGACGCGAATGAGCAGTTCTTC. J is TRBJ2-1 and V is TRBV3-1 (or the pseudogene TRBV3-2), with TRBD2 as a possible D gene (6 bases). CDR3 size: 16 residues. Trimming pared 0 bases from V and 7 bases from J, leaving 16 bases between. The V gene's germline CDR1 is LGHDT and CDR2 YNNKEL (reference sequence).

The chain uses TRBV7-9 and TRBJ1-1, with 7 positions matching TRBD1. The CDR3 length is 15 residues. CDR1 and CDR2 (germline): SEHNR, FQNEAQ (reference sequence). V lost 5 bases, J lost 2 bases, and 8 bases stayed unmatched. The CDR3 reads CASSRLGQVNTEAFF. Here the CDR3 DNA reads TGTGCCAGCAGCCGACTAGGACAGGTTAACACTGAAGCTTTCTTT.

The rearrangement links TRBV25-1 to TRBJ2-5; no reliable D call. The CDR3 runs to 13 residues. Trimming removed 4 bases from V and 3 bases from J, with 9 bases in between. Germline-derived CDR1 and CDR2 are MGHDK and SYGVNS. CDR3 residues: CASSGRRKETQYF. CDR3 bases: TGTGCCAGCAGTGGGCGGCGTAAAGAGACCCAGTACTTC.

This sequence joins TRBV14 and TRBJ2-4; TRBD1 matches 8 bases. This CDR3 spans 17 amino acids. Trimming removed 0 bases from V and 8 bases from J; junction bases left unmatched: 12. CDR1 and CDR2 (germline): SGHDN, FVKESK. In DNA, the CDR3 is TGTGCCAGCAGCCAAGATCTTCTACCGACAGGGGCAGACATTCAGTACTTC. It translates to CASSQDLLPTGADIQYF.